This T cell receptor beta chain is drawn from a study of memory CD4+ T cells and cytomegalovirus serostatus. CDR1 and CDR2 (germline): SGHRS, YFSETQ. V dropped 4 bases and J dropped 3; count of bases not matched to a gene: 7. The CDR3 sequence is 16 residues long. About this clone: Its antigen is not known.

Authors' methods: Out-of-frame sequences were removed, leaving 2,000,000 or so distinct TCRbeta sequences. Data came from immunoSEQ multiplex PCR; TCRdb stores just in-frame clones and leaves some out. Clone size and V and J calls were adopted from that table, with D and trimming inferred from the DNA. The table lists about 60,000 clones, roughly four fifths of them singletons. The sort gate was single viable CD3+CD4+CD8-CD45RO+ cells for memory CD4+ T cells. Serum IgG to CMV pp150, pp28, p38 and p52 defined serostatus. The study's findings and limits: CD4+ memory repertoires contained about 40% of the roughly 150 reported CMV TCRbeta sequences.

The sample comprised memory CD4+ T cells from blood. The receptor was derived from an adult in good health and CMV-seronegative. This chain links TRBV5-1 with TRBJ2-2, with TRBD1 matching 9 bases. The CDR3 coding sequence is TGCGCCAGCAGCGCAAAGGGACAGGGCGACACCGGGGAGCTGTTTTTT. It codes for CASSAKGQGDTGELFF.